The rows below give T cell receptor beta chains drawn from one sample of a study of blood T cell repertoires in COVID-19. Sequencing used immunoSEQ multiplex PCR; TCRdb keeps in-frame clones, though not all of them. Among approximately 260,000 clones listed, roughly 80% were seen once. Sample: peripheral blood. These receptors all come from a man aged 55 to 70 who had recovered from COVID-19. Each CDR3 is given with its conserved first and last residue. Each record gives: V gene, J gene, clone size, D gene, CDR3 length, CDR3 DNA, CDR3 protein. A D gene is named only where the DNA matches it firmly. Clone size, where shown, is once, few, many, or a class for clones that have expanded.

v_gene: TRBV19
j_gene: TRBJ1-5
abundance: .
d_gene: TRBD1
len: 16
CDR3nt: TGTGCCAGTAGTAAACAGGGGTCGTTCCAGGGTCAGCCCCAGCATTTT
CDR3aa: CASSKQGSFQGQPQHF

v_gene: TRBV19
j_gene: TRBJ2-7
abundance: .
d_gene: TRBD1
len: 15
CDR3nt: TGTGCCAGTAGTATTTATGGGACAGGGGGGTACGAGCAGTACTTC
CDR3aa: CASSIYGTGGYEQYF

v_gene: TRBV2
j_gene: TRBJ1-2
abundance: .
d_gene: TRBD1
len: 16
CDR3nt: TGTGCCAGCAGTGAACCCGGGACAGGGGGGACTTATGGCTACACCTTC
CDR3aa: CASSEPGTGGTYGYTF

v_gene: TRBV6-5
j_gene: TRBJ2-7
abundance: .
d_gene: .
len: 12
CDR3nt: TGTGCCAGCAGTTACCCGCGGGGTGGGCAGTACTTC
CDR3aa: CASSYPRGGQYF

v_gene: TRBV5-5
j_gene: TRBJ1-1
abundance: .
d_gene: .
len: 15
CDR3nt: TGTGCCAGCAGCTTTGCCCAGGTAATGAACACTGAAGCTTTCTTT
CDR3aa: CASSFAQVMNTEAFF

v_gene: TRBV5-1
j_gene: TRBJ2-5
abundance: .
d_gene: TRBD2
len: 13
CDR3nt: TGCGCCAGCTCTGAGGGAGGGGCAGAGACCCAGTACTTC
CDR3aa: CASSEGGAETQYF

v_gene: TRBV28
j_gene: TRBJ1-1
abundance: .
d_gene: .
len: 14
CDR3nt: TGTGCCAGCAGTGTTCCGACAGGGAACACTGAAGCTTTCTTT
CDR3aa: CASSVPTGNTEAFF

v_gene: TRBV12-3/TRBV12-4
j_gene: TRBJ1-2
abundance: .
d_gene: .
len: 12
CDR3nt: TGTGCCAGCAGTCAGGGGTCTTTTGGCTACACCTTC
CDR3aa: CASSQGSFGYTF

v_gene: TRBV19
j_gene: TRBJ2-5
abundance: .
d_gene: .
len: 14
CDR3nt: TGTGCCAGTACGGGCAGGGGTCGCTCGGGGACCCAGTACTTC
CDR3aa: CASTGRGRSGTQYF

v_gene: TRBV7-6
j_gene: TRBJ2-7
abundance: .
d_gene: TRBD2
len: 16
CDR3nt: TGTGCCAGCAGCCCCTGGGGGAGCGGGAGGGAGTACGAGCAGTACTTC
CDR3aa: CASSPWGSGREYEQYF

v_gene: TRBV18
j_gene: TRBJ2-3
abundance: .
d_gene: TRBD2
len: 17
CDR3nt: TGTGCCAGCTCACCAGAGTTGGGACTAGCGGCCACAGATACGCAGTATTTT
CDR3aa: CASSPELGLAATDTQYF

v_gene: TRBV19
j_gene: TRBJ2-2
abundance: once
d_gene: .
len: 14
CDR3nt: TGTGCCAGTAGTGGAGGGACCTCCACCGGGGAGCTGTTTTTT
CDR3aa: CASSGGTSTGELFF

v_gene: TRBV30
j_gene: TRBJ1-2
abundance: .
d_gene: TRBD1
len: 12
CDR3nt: TGTGCCTGGGGCGACAGGGACTATGGCTACACCTTC
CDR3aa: CAWGDRDYGYTF

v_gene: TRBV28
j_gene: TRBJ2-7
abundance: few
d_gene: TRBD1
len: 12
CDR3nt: TGTGCGTCTTGGGACAGGGGAGGCGAGCAGTACTTC
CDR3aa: CASWDRGGEQYF

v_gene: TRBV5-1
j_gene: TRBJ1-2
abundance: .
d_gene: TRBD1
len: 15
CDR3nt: TGCGCCAGCAGCTTGGCCGGTACAGGGGGTGATGGCTACACCTTC
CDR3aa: CASSLAGTGGDGYTF

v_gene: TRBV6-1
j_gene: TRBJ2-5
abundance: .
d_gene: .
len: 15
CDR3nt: TGTGCCAGCAGTGAGAGGACAGCATACCAAGAGACCCAGTACTTC
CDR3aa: CASSERTAYQETQYF

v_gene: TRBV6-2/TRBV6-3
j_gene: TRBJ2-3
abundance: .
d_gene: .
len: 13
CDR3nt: TGTGCCAGCAGGCCTAGCGGCACAGATACGCAGTATTTT
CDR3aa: CASRPSGTDTQYF

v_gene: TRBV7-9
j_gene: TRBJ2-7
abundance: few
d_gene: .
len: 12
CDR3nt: TGTGCCAGCAGGGCGACAGCGACCGAGCAGTACTTC
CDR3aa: CASRATATEQYF

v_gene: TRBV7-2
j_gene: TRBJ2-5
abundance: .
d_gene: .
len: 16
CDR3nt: TGTGCCAGCAGCCCCCCGGGAAGGGCGGGTGACAAGACCCAGTACTTC
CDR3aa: CASSPPGRAGDKTQYF

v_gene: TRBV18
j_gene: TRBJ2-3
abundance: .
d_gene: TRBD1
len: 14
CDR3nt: TGTGCCAGCTCGAACAGGGGGATCACAGATACGCAGTATTTT
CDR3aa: CASSNRGITDTQYF

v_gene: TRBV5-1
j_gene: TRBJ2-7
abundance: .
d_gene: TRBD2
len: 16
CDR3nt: TGCGCCAGCAGCTTGGCCGGGACTAACGTCCCCTACGAGCAGTACTTC
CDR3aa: CASSLAGTNVPYEQYF

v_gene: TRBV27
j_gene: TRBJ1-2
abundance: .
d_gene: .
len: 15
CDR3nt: TGTGCCAGCAGTTTGAACCCTGAGGTCCGGTATGGCTACACCTTC
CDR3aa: CASSLNPEVRYGYTF

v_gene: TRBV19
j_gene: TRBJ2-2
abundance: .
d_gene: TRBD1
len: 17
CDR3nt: TGTGCCAGTAGTTCGTTCCCGGGACAGGGGTACACCGGGGAGCTGTTTTTT
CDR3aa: CASSSFPGQGYTGELFF

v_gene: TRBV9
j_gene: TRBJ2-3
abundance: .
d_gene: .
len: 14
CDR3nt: TGTGCCAGCAACAGGGTCCCTAGCACAGATACGCAGTATTTT
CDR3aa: CASNRVPSTDTQYF

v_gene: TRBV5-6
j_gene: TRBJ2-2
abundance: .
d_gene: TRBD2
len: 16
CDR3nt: TGTGCCAGCAGCGTACTAGCGGGAGGGTCATCCGGGGAGCTGTTTTTT
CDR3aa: CASSVLAGGSSGELFF

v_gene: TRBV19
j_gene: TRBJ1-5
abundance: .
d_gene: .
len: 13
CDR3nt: TGTGCCAGTAGTTTTGGACAGTATCAGCCCCAGCATTTT
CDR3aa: CASSFGQYQPQHF

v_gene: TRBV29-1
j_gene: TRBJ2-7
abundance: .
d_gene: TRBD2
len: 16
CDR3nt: TGCAGCGCCGCTAGCGGGGACGGCGGGGGAAATCTCGAGCAGTACTTC
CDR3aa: CSAASGDGGGNLEQYF

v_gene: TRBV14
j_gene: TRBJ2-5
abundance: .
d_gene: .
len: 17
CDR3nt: TGTGCCAGCAGCCAGACGCCTCTTTGGGGGCGGCAAGAGACCCAGTACTTC
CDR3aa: CASSQTPLWGRQETQYF

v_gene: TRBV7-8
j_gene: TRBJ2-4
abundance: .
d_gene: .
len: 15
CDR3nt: TGTGCCAGCAGCGTCCGGGACACCCTCAAAAACATTCAGTACTTC
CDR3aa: CASSVRDTLKNIQYF

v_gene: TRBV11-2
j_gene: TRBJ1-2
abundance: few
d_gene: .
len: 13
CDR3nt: TGTGCCAGCAGCCCACTCCGGTTGAGTGGCTACACCTTC
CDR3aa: CASSPLRLSGYTF

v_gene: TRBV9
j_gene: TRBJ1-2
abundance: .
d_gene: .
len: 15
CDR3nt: TGTGCCAGCAGCGTAGTGGCAGGGGACAAGAATGGCTACACCTTC
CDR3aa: CASSVVAGDKNGYTF

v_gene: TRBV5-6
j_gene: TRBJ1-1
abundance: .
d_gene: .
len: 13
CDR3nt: TGTGCCAGCAGCTGGGGACAAAACACTGAAGCTTTCTTT
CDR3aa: CASSWGQNTEAFF